The rows below give T cell receptor beta chains drawn from one sample of a study of cytomegalovirus exposure and HLA in healthy donors. TCRdb's table, derived via immunoSEQ multiplex PCR, lists solely in-frame clones and lacks some. Of tens of thousands of clones listed, around 80% are singletons. The sequenced sample consisted of PBMCs. These receptor sequences come from a man aged 50-59 years in good health and CMV-seropositive. The CDR3 runs from the conserved cysteine through the conserved F or W. The D gene is left open where the match is weak. Clone size is shown for a subset of rows, as once, few, many or a class of expanded clone.

d_call	v_call	clone_size	j_call	cdr3_aa	cdr3_nt
TRBD2	TRBV27	once	TRBJ2-1	CASVTSGTYRASEQFF	TGTGCCAGCGTGACTAGCGGCACTTACCGGGCTAGTGAGCAGTTCTTC
TRBD2	TRBV7-9	-	TRBJ2-3	CASTFGTSGSTDTQYF	TGTGCCAGCACCTTCGGGACTAGCGGGAGTACCGATACGCAGTATTTT
TRBD1	TRBV18	-	TRBJ1-2	CASSPFGQGEWYGYTF	TGTGCCAGCTCACCGTTTGGACAGGGAGAATGGTATGGCTACACCTTC
-	TRBV6-1	few	TRBJ2-3	CASSPLLMGGTQYF	TGTGCCAGCAGCCCCCTTCTCATGGGAGGTACGCAGTATTTT
-	TRBV6-1	-	TRBJ2-7	CASSEEGGTYEQYF	TGTGCCAGCAGTGAAGAGGGGGGGACCTACGAGCAGTACTTC
TRBD1	TRBV7-8	-	TRBJ1-4	CASSPRDRGSTNEKLFF	TGTGCCAGCAGCCCAAGGGACAGGGGGAGTACTAATGAAAAACTGTTTTTT
TRBD2	TRBV7-7	-	TRBJ2-5	CASSLEGTSGTKETQYF	TGTGCTAGCAGCCTTGAGGGGACTAGCGGGACTAAAGAGACCCAGTACTTC
-	TRBV30	-	TRBJ2-7	CAWSGRASYEQYF	TGTGCCTGGAGTGGGCGGGCCTCCTACGAGCAGTACTTC
TRBD1	TRBV5-1	-	TRBJ2-7	CASSPSPGQGSNEQYF	TGCGCCAGCAGCCCGTCCCCGGGACAGGGCTCGAACGAGCAGTACTTC
TRBD1	TRBV19	-	TRBJ2-7	CASSIWGQGYEQYF	TGTGCCAGTAGTATATGGGGACAGGGCTACGAGCAGTACTTC
-	TRBV30	-	TRBJ1-6	CAWSSQGIRSSPLHF	TGTGCCTGGAGTTCCCAGGGAATAAGGAGTTCACCCCTCCACTTT
TRBD1	TRBV7-9	-	TRBJ2-7	CASTKTGGTYEQYF	TGTGCCAGCACCAAGACAGGGGGAACCTACGAGCAGTACTTC
TRBD1	TRBV7-2	-	TRBJ2-7	CASSFLQGNEQYF	TGTGCCAGCAGCTTTTTACAGGGGAACGAGCAGTACTTC
TRBD2	TRBV30	-	TRBJ2-1	CAWSTGTSENEQFF	TGTGCCTGGAGTACCGGGACTAGCGAAAATGAGCAGTTCTTC
-	TRBV4-2	-	TRBJ1-2	CASSQDTGYGYTF	TGTGCCAGCAGCCAAGATACGGGCTATGGCTACACCTTC
-	TRBV27	-	TRBJ2-7	CASSLMGSGAFYYEQYF	TGTGCCAGCAGTTTAATGGGTTCAGGGGCCTTTTATTACGAGCAGTACTTC
-	TRBV5-4	-	TRBJ2-3	CASSFAGATDTQYF	TGTGCCAGCAGCTTTGCAGGGGCCACAGATACGCAGTATTTT
-	TRBV19	-	TRBJ2-5	CASSMGSGSETQYF	TGTGCCAGTAGTATGGGTTCAGGGTCGGAGACCCAGTACTTC
-	TRBV30	few	TRBJ1-4	CAWSQGFREKLFF	TGTGCCTGGAGTCAGGGTTTTAGGGAAAAACTGTTTTTT
-	TRBV2	-	TRBJ1-1	CASSDSAFF	TGTGCCAGCAGTGATTCGGCTTTCTTT